Sequencing of this T cell receptor (beta chain) was carried out in a study of cytotoxic CD8 clonotypes in ibrutinib-treated CLL (dated by TCRdb to the early 2020s). Turning to the overall study: The cohort included approximately 15 treatment-naive and roughly 10 relapsed/refractory patients; roughly 17 were IGHV unmutated. Samples at response were collected after a median of 12 months of treatment, with a range of roughly 6 to 36 months. Patients were still on ibrutinib when every remission and progressive disease sample was collected. Cryopreserved peripheral blood mononuclear cells were obtained before treatment, at response, and at either sustained remission or disease progression. Longitudinal samples were available for about 30% of the roughly 86 trial participants. On average, each sample yielded 255,043 productive templates and 94,082 productive rearrangements. Partial responses were observed in about 24 patients and complete responses in 2; after a median follow-up of 68 months, remission was maintained in around 14 patients and progression was observed in roughly twelve.

Clipping removes 5 bases from V and 0 bases from J, with 3 as the unmatched junction base count. Measured from the cysteine to the phenylalanine, the CDR3 is 15 residues long. Only the CDR3 DNA is retained, 45 bases long and in frame from the first base. CDR1 LNHDA and CDR2 SQIVND are derived from the germline V gene (reference sequence). The goal of deep resolution MiSeq sequencing was a depth between 1 in 1 million and 1 in 200,000 T cells, and coverage averaged 10x per clonotype. TCR beta libraries were generated with the immunoSEQ hsTCRB Kit. The original methods were these. The data were analyzed with ImmunoSEQ Analyzer and ImmunoSEQ Data Assistant, and V, D and J gene assignments followed IMGT definitions. Clonality, with values ranging from 0 to 1, was calculated as one minus the normalized Shannon entropy of productive rearrangement frequencies. Only overrepresented clonotypes making up at least 0.05% of the repertoire of each patient were included in the public clonotype analysis. Repertoires from about a dozen age-matched healthy donors in immuneACCESS were used as clonality controls. TCRdb stores this immuneACCESS table with in-frame sequences only. Part of the clones is absent; in the studies checked, under half of the shortfall reflects unresolved V genes, and no reason is known for the rest. The V and J calls and clone size are taken from that table; D and trimming were inferred from the DNA. Present in this sample are around 160,000 clones, around nine tenths of which were seen just once. Together, the top ten hold around 3.1% of the sample.

The paper as a whole reports these results and caveats: At ibrutinib response clonality went up, during sustained remission it held steady, and at progression it dropped back toward baseline. Baseline clonality exceeded that of age-matched healthy donors and correlated strongly with circulating CD8+ T-cell counts. Sampling times were not matched between patients in sustained remission and patients whose disease was progressing, and lymph node repertoires were not examined. Public clonotypes were rare and either shrank or stayed stable during treatment, and the rise in clonality at ibrutinib response reflected expansion of private clonotypes.

As regards this clone: The antigen this receptor binds is unknown. One base away there is no much larger clone; base qualities are not given.

The time point label here, explained by the study, means: progressive disease on ibrutinib. For TCR beta library preparation, 1.5 to 2 micrograms of genomic DNA were isolated from cryopreserved PBMCs. High-throughput TCR beta sequencing was performed on longitudinal blood samples from CLL patients receiving ibrutinib monotherapy. The patients were enrolled in a single-center, open-label phase 2 trial of ibrutinib monotherapy. The specimen was PBMCs, collected at disease progression, from a patient treated with ibrutinib. The rearranged segments are TRBV19 and TRBJ2-1, and 8 bases in between align with TRBD2. The TCR was taken from a human donor with chronic lymphocytic leukemia. Read as DNA, the sequence is TGTGCCAGTAGTCCCCTAGCGGGCTCCTACAATGAGCAGTTCTTC. Translated, this gives CASSPLAGSYNEQFF.